This entry concerns a single T cell receptor (beta chain). Its antigen remains unknown. One junction end does not reproduce the germline sequence, and a read error may be involved. The time point is: newly diagnosed GD, antithyroid drugs for less than 3 months. The TCR library was made from RNA that had been extracted from PBMCs in TRIzol. For TCR beta, libraries came from iRepertoire HTBI primers and Arm-PCR of CDR3 regions. Original methodology: The samples yielded approximately 62 TRBV and 14 TRBJ segments. From the multiplex PCR reads, TCRdb called clonotypes with MiXCR, one entry per CDR3 protein. TCRdb's processing, not the authors', yielded these V and J calls. The table has just over 600,000 distinct CDR3 sequences, under 20% seen once. This entry belongs to a study of regulatory T cells in long-lasting Graves disease. Findings and caveats of the study: Persistent disease preferred TRBV28, TRBJ1-2 and TRBJ2-5.

The germline V gene has CDR1 SGHVS and CDR2 FQNEAQ. The CDR3 consists of 15 residues. The sample also formed part of further work on T cells in Graves' hyperthyroidism and ophthalmopathy. As that study records: In validation, the model predicted ophthalmopathy. These predictions came a median approximately 5.9 months before onset.

The receptor was isolated from a woman aged 25 to 39 with Graves disease. The sequences come from peripheral blood mononuclear cells (PBMCs), collected at new diagnosis, from a patient treated with antithyroid drugs. The chain couples TRBV7-8 to TRBJ1-4; the match to TRBD1 covers 7 bases. The CDR3 nucleotides read TGTGCCAGCAGCGTAGACAGGGATGGATATGAAGAACTGTTTTTT. It is translated as CASSVDRDGYEELFF.